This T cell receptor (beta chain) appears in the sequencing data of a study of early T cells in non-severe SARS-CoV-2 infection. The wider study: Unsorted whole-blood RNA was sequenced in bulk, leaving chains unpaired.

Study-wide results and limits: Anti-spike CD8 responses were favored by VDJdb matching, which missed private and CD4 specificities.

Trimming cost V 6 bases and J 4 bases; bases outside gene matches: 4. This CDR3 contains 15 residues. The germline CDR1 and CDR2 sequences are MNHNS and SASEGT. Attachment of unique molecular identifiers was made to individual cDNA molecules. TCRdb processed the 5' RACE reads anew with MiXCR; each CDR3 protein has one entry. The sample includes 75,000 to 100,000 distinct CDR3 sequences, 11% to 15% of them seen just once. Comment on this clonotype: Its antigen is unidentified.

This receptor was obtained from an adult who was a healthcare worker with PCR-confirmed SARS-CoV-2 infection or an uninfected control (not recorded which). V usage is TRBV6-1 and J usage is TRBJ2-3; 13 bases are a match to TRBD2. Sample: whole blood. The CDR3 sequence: CASSHTSGGADTQYF. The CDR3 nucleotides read TGTGCCAGCAGCCACACTAGCGGGGGGGCAGATACGCAGTATTTT.